The 27 T cell receptor beta chains listed next were all sequenced from one sample in a study of T-cell memory formation after mild COVID-19. TCRdb re-analysed the 5' RACE reads in MiXCR, keeping a single row per CDR3 protein. The repertoire holds 170,000 or so distinct CDR3 sequences, with less than 40% as singletons. Sequenced material: PBMCs or a T cell subset sorted from them (not recorded which). The receptors here all came from an adult woman who had mild COVID-19 (a few samples of this study predate the infection). Cell type and time point are not known.

This chain's CDR3 is CASSVGTGGPEAFF. CDR3 nucleotide sequence: TGCGCCAGCAGCGTAGGAACAGGGGGACCTGAAGCTTTCTTT. This sequence joins TRBV5-1 and TRBJ1-1; the match to TRBD1 covers 8 bases. V lost 4 bases, J lost 6 bases, and 8 bases stayed unmatched. Germline loops: CDR1 SGHRS, CDR2 YFSETQ. There are 14 residues in the CDR3.

This clonotype was counted between two and nine times. This rearrangement joins TRBV5-1 to TRBJ2-3; 7 nucleotides line up with TRBD2. The length of the CDR3 is 14 residues. CDR1 and CDR2 from the germline V gene are SGHRS and YFSETQ. V shed 7 bases, J shed 4 bases, and the junction held 9 bases outside the gene matches. The CDR3 is CASVPNSGSDTQYF. The CDR3 DNA follows: TGCGCCAGCGTTCCTAATAGCGGGTCAGATACGCAGTATTTT. Full variable domain (missing parts from reference TRBV5-1 and TRBJ2-3): KAGVTQTPRYLIKTRGQQVTLSCSPISGHRSVSWYQQTPGQGLQFLFEYFSETQRNKGNFPGRFSGRQFSNSRSEMNVSTLELGDSALYLCASVPNSGSDTQYFGPGTRLTVL.

The chain is built from TRBV20-1 and TRBJ2-7, with D maybe TRBD1 (5 bases). Germline V CDR1 and CDR2: DFQATT, SNEGSKA (reference sequence). Trimming cost V 1 base and J 2 bases, with 6 bases left between them. There are 12 residues in the CDR3. This CDR3 is CSARVGAYEQYF. The CDR3 DNA reads as TGCAGTGCTAGAGTAGGGGCCTACGAGCAGTACTTC.

In this sample, this clonotype turned up a few times. This chain links TRBV7-8 with TRBJ2-7; 8 bases line up with TRBD2. Germline V gives CDR1 SGHVS, CDR2 FQNEAQ. V shed 8 bases and J 2 bases; nucleotides not matched to a gene: 8. CDR3 length: 14 residues. CDR3 in DNA: TGTGCCAGCCAAGTCCGGGAGGGTACCTACGAGCAGTACTTC. Translating gives CASQVREGTYEQYF.

V usage is TRBV13 and J usage is TRBJ2-7; 7 positions match TRBD1. Trimming cost V 6 bases and J 0 bases; bases outside gene matches: 5. Per germline, CDR1 PRHDT and CDR2 FYEKMQ (reference sequence). This CDR3 contains 14 residues. CDR3 loop: CASRNRGSSYEQYF. As DNA, the CDR3 is TGTGCCAGCAGGAACAGGGGTTCCTCCTACGAGCAGTACTTC. Combining the CDR3 with reference TRBV13 and TRBJ2-7 gives the whole variable domain AAGVIQSPRHLIKEKRETATLKCYPIPRHDTVYWYQQGPGQDPQFLISFYEKMQSDKGSIPDRFSAQQFSDYHSELNMSSLELGDSALYFCASRNRGSSYEQYFGPGTRLTVT.

In DNA, the CDR3 is TGTGCCACCTCAAGCGGCCCGGGTAACAATGAGCAGTTCTTC. It codes for CATSSGPGNNEQFF. The rearrangement uses TRBV11-3 and TRBJ2-1; maybe TRBD2 (5 bases). The CDR3 contains 14 residues. With 10 bases removed from V and 5 bases from J, the gap between germline ends came to 18 bases. The germline V gene encodes CDR1 SGHNT and CDR2 YENEEA.

The chain couples TRBV28 to TRBJ2-7; 7 bases are a match to TRBD2. Germline values: CDR1 MDHEN, CDR2 SYDVKM. V shed 5 bases, J shed 0 bases, and the junction held 4 bases outside the gene matches. The CDR3 covers 14 residues. The CDR3: CASSRLAVSYEQYF. The CDR3 DNA is TGTGCCAGCAGTCGTCTAGCGGTCTCCTACGAGCAGTACTTC. The full variable domain, its missing parts supplied by reference TRBV28 and TRBJ2-7, is DVKVTQSSRYLVKRTGEKVFLECVQDMDHENMFWYRQDPGLGLRLIYFSYDVKMKEKGDIPEGYSVSREKKERFSLILESASTNQTSMYLCASSRLAVSYEQYFGPGTRLTVT.

This clonotype showed up just once. The V gene is TRBV11-1, the J gene TRBJ2-1; 7 nucleotides line up with TRBD2. The germline V gene encodes CDR1 SGHAT and CDR2 FQDESV (reference sequence). The CDR3 loop spans 14 amino acids. Losses at the gene ends were 3 bases for V and 4 bases for J; bases not matched to a gene: 3. For the CDR3, the DNA is TGTGCCAGCAGCTTGGGGGGGGAGTACAATGAGCAGTTCTTC. Amino acid sequence: CASSLGGEYNEQFF. Full variable domain (remainder filled in from reference TRBV11-1 and TRBJ2-1): EAEVAQSPRYKITEKSQAVAFWCDPISGHATLYWYRQILGQGPELLVQFQDESVVDDSQLPKDRFSAERLKGVDSTLKIQPAELGDSAMYLCASSLGGEYNEQFFGPGTRLTVL.

This chain joins TRBV7-9 and TRBJ2-2, with 11 bases fitting TRBD1. CDR1 and CDR2 (germline): SEHNR, FQNEAQ (reference sequence). Trimming removed 5 bases from V and 5 bases from J; junction bases left unmatched: 10. This CDR3 comprises 17 residues. In DNA form, the CDR3 reads TGTGCCAGCAGCGATCGACCGGGACAGGGGGTGACCGGGGAGCTGTTTTTT. As protein: CASSDRPGQGVTGELFF.

The CDR3, as DNA: TGTGCCAGCAGCCAAGGTCCGGACAGGGCTAGGTACAATGAGCAGTTCTTC. Its translation: CASSQGPDRARYNEQFF. V usage is TRBV3-1 and J usage is TRBJ2-1, with 8 bases lining up with TRBD1. This CDR3 is 17 amino acids long. V trimming: 1 base; J trimming: 4 bases; junction bases outside the gene matches: 9. Germline CDR1 reads LGHDT; CDR2 reads YNNKEL (reference sequence).

This clonotype came up a few times. The V and J genes are TRBV7-2 and TRBJ2-3; 11 nucleotides match TRBD2. CDR1 SGHTA and CDR2 FQGNSA come from the germline V gene. V lost 5 bases and J lost 1; bases outside the gene matches: 5. CDR3 size: 16 residues. The CDR3 coding sequence is TGTGCCAGCAGCCGTAGCGGGGGGGCACGCACAGATACGCAGTATTTT. As protein: CASSRSGGARTDTQYF. The full variable domain, completed using reference TRBV7-2 and TRBJ2-3, is GAGVSQSPSNKVTEKGKDVELRCDPISGHTALYWYRQSLGQGLEFLIYFQGNSAPDKSGLPSDRFSAERTGGSVSTLTIQRTQQEDSAVYLCASSRSGGARTDTQYFGPGTRLTVL.

This clonotype has more than one count but fewer than ten. The rearrangement joins TRBV7-9 to TRBJ2-5; 8 bases are shared with TRBD1. Per germline, CDR1 SEHNR and CDR2 FQNEAQ (reference sequence). With V trimmed by 3 bases and J by 4 bases, 7 bases remained unmatched. The CDR3 has 15 amino acids. DNA for the CDR3: TGTGCCAGCAGCTTCACGGGACAGGATATAGAGACCCAGTACTTC. It yields the protein CASSFTGQDIETQYF.

The sample holds one count of this clonotype. The V call is TRBV7-2, the J call TRBJ2-1; the match to TRBD2 covers 13 bases. V was pared by 0 bases and J by 10 bases, with 3 bases of the junction left unmatched. CDR3 length equals 15 residues. Germline lookup yields CDR1 SGHTA and CDR2 FQGNSA. Here the CDR3 DNA reads TGTGCCAGCAGCTTAGCGGGACTAGCGGGAAGGGAGCAGTTCTTC. It yields the protein CASSLAGLAGREQFF.

This clonotype was seen a handful of times. The chain uses TRBV5-1 and TRBJ1-2; no clear D gene. Trimming stripped 0 bases from V and 4 bases from J, with 13 bases between. Germline CDR1 reads SGHRS; CDR2 reads YFSETQ. This CDR3 is built from 15 residues. DNA of the CDR3: TGCGCCAGCAGCTTGGGACTCGAGGTCGTCTATGGCTACACCTTC. Amino acids: CASSLGLEVVYGYTF. The full variable domain, its missing parts supplied by reference TRBV5-1 and TRBJ1-2, is KAGVTQTPRYLIKTRGQQVTLSCSPISGHRSVSWYQQTPGQGLQFLFEYFSETQRNKGNFPGRFSGRQFSNSRSEMNVSTLELGDSALYLCASSLGLEVVYGYTFGSGTRLTVV.

This clonotype was recorded a few times. V and J are TRBV27 and TRBJ2-1, with no clear D. The length of the CDR3 is 13 residues. Trimming pared 6 bases from V and 4 bases from J, leaving 10 bases between. Looked up from germline, CDR1 is MNHEY and CDR2 is SMNVEV (reference sequence). The CDR3 DNA sequence: TGTGCCAGCAGCGAGAATCGTTACAATGAGCAGTTCTTC. It specifies CASSENRYNEQFF.

The rearrangement joins TRBV12-3 or TRBV12-4 to TRBJ2-7; D gene unclear. V lost 3 bases and J 1 base, leaving 7 bases between the germline ends. This CDR3 has 13 amino acids. The CDR3 sequence is CASSFTNSYEQYF. CDR3 sequence (DNA): TGTGCCAGCAGTTTTACGAATTCCTACGAGCAGTACTTC.

This rearrangement joins TRBV12-3 or TRBV12-4 to TRBJ1-2; maybe TRBD1 (6 bases). The V end was cut by 3 bases, the J end by 7 bases, with 12 bases between. CDR3 length: 13 amino acids. The CDR3 sequence is CASSFSGQSGYTF. The CDR3 DNA reads TGTGCCAGCAGTTTCTCCGGACAGAGTGGCTACACCTTC.

This sequence joins TRBV14 and TRBJ1-1; 7 positions match TRBD1. J was trimmed by 11 bases and V by 1 base; bases with no gene match: 10. The CDR3 extends over 14 amino acids. Looked up from germline, CDR1 is SGHDN and CDR2 is FVKESK. DNA for the CDR3: TGTGCCAGCAGCCAAGCAGGACAGGTGGGGCCGGCTTTCTTT. Translating gives CASSQAGQVGPAFF.

This clonotype was counted a single time. The chain is built from TRBV12-3 or TRBV12-4 and TRBJ2-7, with 9 bases identical to TRBD2. J lost 5 bases, V lost 5 bases, and 7 bases had no gene match. CDR3 length equals 14 residues. CDR3 amino acids: CASSTWTSVHEQYF. CDR3 nucleotides: TGTGCCAGCAGTACCTGGACTAGCGTCCACGAGCAGTACTTC.

The V gene is TRBV7-2, the J gene TRBJ2-2, with 13 bases that match TRBD2. The CDR3 runs 20 residues. Germline V CDR1 and CDR2: SGHTA, FQGNSA. The ends lost 4 bases at V and 5 bases at J; junction bases unmatched: 16. DNA for the CDR3: TGTGCCAGCAGCTCCCCCCCGGGGACTAGCGGGGCCCCTCGAACCGGGGAGCTGTTTTTT. Translated: CASSSPPGTSGAPRTGELFF. Full variable domain (outside the CDR3, taken from reference TRBV7-2 and TRBJ2-2): GAGVSQSPSNKVTEKGKDVELRCDPISGHTALYWYRQSLGQGLEFLIYFQGNSAPDKSGLPSDRFSAERTGGSVSTLTIQRTQQEDSAVYLCASSSPPGTSGAPRTGELFFGEGSRLTVL.

A note on this clonotype: The conserved final phenylalanine or tryptophan is absent from the CDR3, which likely points to a read error. The chain joins TRBV10-2 to TRBJ2-2; D is possibly TRBD1 (5 bases). Germline V lookup: CDR1 WSHSY, CDR2 SAAADI. The CDR3 length is 15 residues. Trimming pared 7 bases from V and 3 bases from J, leaving 15 bases between. In nucleotides, the CDR3 is TGCGCCAGCAACAACAGGAAAGAGGACACCGGGGAGCTGTTTTTG. Its translation is CASNNRKEDTGELFL.

DNA of the CDR3: TGTGCCACCAGCGGACAGGGAAACACTGAAGCTTTCTTT. This sequence encodes CATSGQGNTEAFF. The chain joins TRBV15 to TRBJ1-1, with TRBD1 matching 8 bases. With V trimmed by 5 bases and J by 2 bases, 1 base remained unmatched. The CDR3 spans 13 residues. Germline loops: CDR1 LNHNV, CDR2 YYDKDF (reference sequence). Supplemented by reference TRBV15 and TRBJ1-1, the full variable domain reads DAMVIQNPRYQVTQFGKPVTLSCSQTLNHNVMYWYQQKSSQAPKLLFHYYDKDFNNEADTPDNFQSRRPNTSFCFLDIRSPGLGDTAMYLCATSGQGNTEAFFGQGTRLTVV.

This chain links TRBV7-8 with TRBJ1-2; tentative D call: TRBD1 (6 bases). The CDR3 spans 15 residues. Trimming stripped 2 bases from V and 6 bases from J, with 16 bases between. Germline assignment: CDR1 SGHVS and CDR2 FQNEAQ. The CDR3 here is CASSLQGRNDDGYTF. In nucleotides, the CDR3 is TGTGCCAGCAGCTTACAGGGGCGAAATGACGATGGCTACACCTTC.

This sequence joins TRBV5-1 and TRBJ2-1; either TRBD1 or TRBD2 may fit D (5 bases each). CDR3 length equals 16 residues. V lost 0 bases and J 4 bases, leaving 14 bases between the germline ends. The germline V gene has CDR1 SGHRS and CDR2 YFSETQ. The DNA of the CDR3 is TGCGCCAGCAGCTTGGTCGGGGCAGACCTGTACAATGAGCAGTTCTTC. This encodes CASSLVGADLYNEQFF.

This rearrangement joins TRBV27 to TRBJ1-2; a possible D gene is TRBD1 (5 bases). CDR3 length equals 15 residues. Trimming took 1 base from V and 5 from J, leaving 14 bases between them. Germline CDR1 MNHEY, CDR2 SMNVEV (reference sequence). The CDR3 DNA reads TGTGCCAGCAGTTTATTCGGCCAGGGAAAGTATGGCTACACCTTC. Encoded protein: CASSLFGQGKYGYTF.

The J gene is TRBJ2-7, the V gene TRBV7-2; 12 nucleotides align to TRBD1. From germline, CDR1 is SGHTA and CDR2 FQGNSA. The CDR3 covers 16 residues. The V gene end was trimmed by 3 bases and the J gene end by 4 bases; junction bases not matched to a gene: 7. The CDR3 is CASSFAGTGGAYEQYF. The CDR3 region has the DNA TGTGCCAGCAGCTTCGCCGGGACAGGGGGCGCGTACGAGCAGTACTTC.

The V call is TRBV20-1, the J call TRBJ2-5; D is unclear. The CDR3 has 12 amino acids. Germline V gene sequence: CDR1 DFQATT, CDR2 SNEGSKA (reference sequence). Trimming cost V 3 bases and J 2 bases, with 7 bases left between them. CDR3 in amino acids: CSASQSQETQYF. The CDR3 region has the DNA TGCAGTGCTAGTCAGAGTCAAGAGACCCAGTACTTC.